This T cell receptor beta chain was observed in a study of blood T cell repertoires in COVID-19. Study-wide background: Sample material is recorded as cDNA or gDNA derived from T cells, B-cell-depleted T cells, or PBMCs.

Which cohort a participant joined came from the clinical history participants gave. Symptom resolution, clearance, or two negative PCRs marked the recovered donors of Cohort 3. The data were produced by immunoSEQ multiplex PCR, yet TCRdb's version contains in-frame clones alone and is incomplete. The sample contains about half a million clones, about 88% of which appear only once. Germline CDR1 reads MNHEY; CDR2 reads SMNVEV (reference sequence). The CDR3 is made up of 16 amino acids. Trimming at V came to 8 bases and at J to 2 bases, leaving 1 base not matched to a gene. V usage is TRBV27 and J usage is TRBJ2-6; TRBD2 matches 15 bases. The sequencing sample was made of PBMCs or T cells enriched from blood (not recorded which). The TCR sequence derives from a woman in her fifties or sixties who had recovered from COVID-19. The CDR3 nucleotides are TGTGCCAGCCGGACTAGCGGGGGGGCTGGGGCCAACGTCCTGACTTTC. The encoded protein is CASRTSGGAGANVLTF.